The 10 T cell receptor beta chains given below trace back to one sample, sequenced in a study of blood T cells in healthy people across ages. A J-beta primer mix and a sample-barcoded 5' primer were used in a second PCR of about 6 to 12 cycles. TCRdb re-derived calls from the 5' RACE reads in MiXCR, one entry per CDR3 protein. The sample holds more than 500,000 distinct CDR3 sequences, about 25% seen once. These same data were also listed under a study on T cells of mothers and their children.

Sequencing input: blood. Receptor source: a boy younger than 10 in good health.

Of note for this clonotype: At one end, the junction sequence differs from germline, possibly due to a read error. The chain combines TRBV11-2 with TRBJ2-5, with a possible D match to TRBD2 (6 bases). The J call may be mistaken, given a closer DNA end match to TRBJ2-7. The germline gives CDR1 SGHAT, CDR2 FQNNGV. CDR3 size: 14 residues. The CDR3 DNA reads as TGTGCCAGCACCTTAATCCAACTGGGGGGCGAGCAGTACTTC. Amino acid sequence: CASTLIQLGGEQYF.

This clonotype occurred a few times. The CDR3 sequence: CASSQDGTGRNIQYF. The CDR3 DNA reads TGCGCCAGCAGCCAAGACGGGACAGGAAGAAACATTCAGTACTTC. V gene TRBV4-3 combines with J gene TRBJ2-4; 8 bases agree with TRBD1. This CDR3 comprises 15 residues. V was pared by 0 bases and J by 6 bases, with 4 bases of the junction left unmatched. In germline, CDR1 is LGHNA, CDR2 YSLEER.

V is TRBV7-6 and J is TRBJ2-7; 10 bases map to TRBD2. The closer fit of TRBJ2-5 to the DNA end suggests the J call may be wrong. The CDR3 contains 15 residues. Per the germline V gene, CDR1 is SGHVS and CDR2 is FNYEAQ. The CDR3: CASSSASGSSETQYF. The CDR3, as DNA: TGTGCCAGCAGCTCAGCTAGCGGGAGTTCGGAGACCCAGTACTTC.

This clonotype was seen more than once but under ten times. A single base separates this from a much larger clone, so it may be a read error. The CDR3 DNA reads as TGTGCCAGCAGCTCCCACACCGGGGAGCTGTTTTTT. Translation: CASSSHTGELFF. The V call is TRBV7-2, the J call TRBJ2-2, with no clear D. V was shortened by 4 bases and J by 3 bases, with 3 bases between the two germline ends. The CDR3 has 12 amino acids. The germline V gene encodes CDR1 SGHTA and CDR2 FQGNSA.

The V and J genes are TRBV20-1 and TRBJ2-2; possible D gene TRBD2, 5 bases. The V and J ends lost 1 base and 0 bases respectively, with 9 bases between them. This CDR3 contains 15 residues. Germline values: CDR1 DFQATT, CDR2 SNEGSKA (reference sequence). CDR3 sequence reads: CSARGPGSNTGELFF. The CDR3 DNA reads as TGCAGTGCTAGAGGGCCGGGGTCGAACACCGGGGAGCTGTTTTTT.

The chain joins TRBV9 to TRBJ2-3, with TRBD2 matching 13 bases. The CDR3 extends over 17 amino acids. Germline-derived CDR1 and CDR2 are SGDLS and YYNGEE. V was pared by 4 bases and J by 4 bases, with 9 bases of the junction left unmatched. CDR3 in DNA: TGTGCCAGCAGCATGGGGACTAGCGGGAAACTAGCAGATACGCAGTATTTT. Translated, it gives CASSMGTSGKLADTQYF.

This chain links TRBV29-1 with TRBJ1-2; no clear D gene. The germline CDR1 and CDR2 sequences are SQVTM and ANQGSEA. The CDR3 has 13 amino acids. V shed 8 bases and J shed 3 bases, with 16 bases lying between them. CDR3: CSPLDPRDYGYTF. The CDR3 DNA reads TGCAGCCCTCTTGACCCTCGGGACTATGGCTACACCTTC.

J is TRBJ1-2 and V is TRBV3-1; perhaps TRBD1 as D (6 bases). The CDR3 loop spans 15 amino acids. Trimming left V 0 bases short and J 6 bases short, with 14 bases between. Germline CDR1 is LGHDT and CDR2 is YNNKEL (reference sequence). The CDR3 DNA reads as TGTGCCAGCAGCCAAGATGGGTTGCCAGGGGATGGCTACACCTTC. Protein: CASSQDGLPGDGYTF.

The chain combines TRBV7-9 with TRBJ2-1, with D perhaps matching TRBD2 (5 bases). This CDR3 region has 14 residues. Germline V gene lookup returns CDR1 SEHNR and CDR2 FQNEAQ (reference sequence). V was pared by 5 bases and J by 6 bases, with 14 bases between. The CDR3 sequence: CASSQAAEFNEQFF. The CDR3 DNA reads TGTGCCAGCAGCCAAGCGGCGGAGTTCAATGAGCAGTTCTTC.

This clonotype has a handful of counts. The rearrangement links TRBV7-8 to TRBJ2-1; no firm D call. V lost 1 base, J lost 0 bases, and 13 bases lay in between. The germline V gene has CDR1 SGHVS and CDR2 FQNEAQ. The CDR3 is 17 residues long. Written as DNA, the CDR3 is TGTGCCAGCAGCTTAGACGGTTACAGATTCTCCTACAATGAGCAGTTCTTC. Protein: CASSLDGYRFSYNEQFF.